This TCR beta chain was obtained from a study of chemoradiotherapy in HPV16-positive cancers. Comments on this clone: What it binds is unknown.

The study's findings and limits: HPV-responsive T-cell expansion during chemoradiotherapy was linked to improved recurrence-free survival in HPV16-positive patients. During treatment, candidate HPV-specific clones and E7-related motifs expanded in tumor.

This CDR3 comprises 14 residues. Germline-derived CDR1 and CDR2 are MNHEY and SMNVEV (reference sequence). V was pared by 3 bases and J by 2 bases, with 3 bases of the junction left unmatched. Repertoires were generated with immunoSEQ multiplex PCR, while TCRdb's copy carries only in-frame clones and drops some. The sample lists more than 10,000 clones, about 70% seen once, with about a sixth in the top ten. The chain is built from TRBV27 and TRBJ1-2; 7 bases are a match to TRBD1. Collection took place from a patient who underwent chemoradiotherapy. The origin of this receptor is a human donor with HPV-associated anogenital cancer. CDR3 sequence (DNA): TGTGCCAGCAGTTTCTTACAGGGGAACTATGGCTACACCTTC. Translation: CASSFLQGNYGYTF.